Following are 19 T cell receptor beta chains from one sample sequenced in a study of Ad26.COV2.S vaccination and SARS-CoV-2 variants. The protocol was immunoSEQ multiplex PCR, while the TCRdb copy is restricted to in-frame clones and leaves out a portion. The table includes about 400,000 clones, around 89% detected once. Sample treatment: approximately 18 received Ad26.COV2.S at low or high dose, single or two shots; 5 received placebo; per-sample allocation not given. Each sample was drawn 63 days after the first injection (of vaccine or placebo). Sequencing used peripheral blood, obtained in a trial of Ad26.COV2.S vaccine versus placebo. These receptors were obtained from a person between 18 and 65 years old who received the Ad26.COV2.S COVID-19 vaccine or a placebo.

Written as DNA, the CDR3 is TGTGCCAGCAGTTACGACAGGGGGGACACCGGGGAGCTGTTTTTT. Translated, it gives CASSYDRGDTGELFF. V gene TRBV6-5 combines with J gene TRBJ2-2; the match to TRBD1 covers 9 bases. V gave up 2 bases and J gave up 3 bases; unmatched junction bases: 1. The CDR3 sequence is 15 residues long. Germline V gene data show CDR1 as MNHEY and CDR2 as SVGAGI.

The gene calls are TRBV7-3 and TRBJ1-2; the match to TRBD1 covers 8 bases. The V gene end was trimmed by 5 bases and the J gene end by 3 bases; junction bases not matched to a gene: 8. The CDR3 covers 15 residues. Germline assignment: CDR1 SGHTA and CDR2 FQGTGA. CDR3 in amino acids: CASSAKTGVDYGYTF. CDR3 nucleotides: TGTGCCAGCAGCGCCAAGACAGGGGTCGACTATGGCTACACCTTC.

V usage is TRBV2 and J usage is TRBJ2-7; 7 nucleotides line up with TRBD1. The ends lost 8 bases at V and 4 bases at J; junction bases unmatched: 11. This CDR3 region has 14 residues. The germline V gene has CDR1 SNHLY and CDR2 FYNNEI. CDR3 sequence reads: CASLTRTGLYEQYF. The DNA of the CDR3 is TGTGCCAGCCTTACCCGGACAGGTCTTTACGAGCAGTACTTC.

The CDR3 DNA sequence: TGTGCCAGCAGCTCCCGGATTAACACTGAAGCTTTCTTT. Translated, it gives CASSSRINTEAFF. This sequence joins TRBV7-8 and TRBJ1-1; D is uncertain. Trimming removed 4 bases from V and 2 bases from J, with 8 bases in between. The germline V gene encodes CDR1 SGHVS and CDR2 FQNEAQ. The CDR3 totals 13 residues.

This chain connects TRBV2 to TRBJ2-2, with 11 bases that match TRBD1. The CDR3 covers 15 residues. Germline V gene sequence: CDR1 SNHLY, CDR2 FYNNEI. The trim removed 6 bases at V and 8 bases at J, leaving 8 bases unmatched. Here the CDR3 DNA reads TGTGCCAGCAGGCCGGGACAGGGGGGATTGGGGGAGCTGTTTTTT. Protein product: CASRPGQGGLGELFF. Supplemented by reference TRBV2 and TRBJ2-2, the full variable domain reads EPEVTQTPSHQVTQMGQEVILRCVPISNHLYFYWYRQILGQKVEFLVSFYNNEISEKSEIFDDQFSVERPDGSNFTLKIRSTKLEDSAMYFCASRPGQGGLGELFFGEGSRLTVL.

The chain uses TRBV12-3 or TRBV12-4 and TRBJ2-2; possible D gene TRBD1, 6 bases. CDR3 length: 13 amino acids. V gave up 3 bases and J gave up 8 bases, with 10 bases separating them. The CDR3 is CASSLQGLGELFF. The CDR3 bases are TGTGCCAGCAGTTTGCAGGGGTTGGGGGAGCTGTTTTTT.

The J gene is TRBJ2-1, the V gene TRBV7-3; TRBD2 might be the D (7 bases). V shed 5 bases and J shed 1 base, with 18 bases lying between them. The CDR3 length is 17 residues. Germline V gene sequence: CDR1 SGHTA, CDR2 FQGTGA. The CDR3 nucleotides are TGTGCCAGCAGCCCAAAGGGGGGGCTAAGGTCCTACAATGAGCAGTTCTTC. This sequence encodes CASSPKGGLRSYNEQFF.

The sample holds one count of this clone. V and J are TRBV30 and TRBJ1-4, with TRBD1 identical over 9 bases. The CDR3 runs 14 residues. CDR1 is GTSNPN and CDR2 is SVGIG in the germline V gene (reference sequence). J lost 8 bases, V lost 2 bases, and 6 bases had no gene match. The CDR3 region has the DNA TGTGCCTGGAGTTCACAGGGGGCTGGAGAAAAACTGTTTTTT. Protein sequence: CAWSSQGAGEKLFF.

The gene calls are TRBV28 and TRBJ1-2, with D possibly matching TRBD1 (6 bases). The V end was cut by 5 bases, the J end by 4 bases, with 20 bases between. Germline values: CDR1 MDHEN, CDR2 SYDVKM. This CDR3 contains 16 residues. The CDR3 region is CASSDGQSVLFYGYTF. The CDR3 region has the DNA TGTGCCAGCAGTGATGGACAGTCAGTATTATTCTATGGCTACACCTTC.

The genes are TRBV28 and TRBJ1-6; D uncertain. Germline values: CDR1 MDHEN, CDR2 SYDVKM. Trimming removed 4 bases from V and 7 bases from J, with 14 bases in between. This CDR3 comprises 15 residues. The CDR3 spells CASSSGSRKNSPLHF. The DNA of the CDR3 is TGTGCCAGCAGTTCGGGTTCCAGAAAAAATTCACCCCTCCACTTT.

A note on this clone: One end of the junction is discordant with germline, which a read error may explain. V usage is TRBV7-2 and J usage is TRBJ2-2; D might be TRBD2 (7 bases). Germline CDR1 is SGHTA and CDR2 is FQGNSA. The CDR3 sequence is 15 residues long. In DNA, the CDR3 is TGTGCGAGCAAGGTCTCTGGGGGGGCCTTAGGGGAGCTGTTTTTT. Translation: CASKVSGGALGELFF.

The CDR3 sequence: CASSLGGTSTDTQYF. For the CDR3, the DNA is TGTGCCAGCAGCTTGGGCGGGACCAGCACAGATACGCAGTATTTT. This chain uses TRBV7-2 with TRBJ2-3; D perhaps matches TRBD2 (6 bases). From germline, CDR1 is SGHTA and CDR2 FQGNSA. This CDR3 is 15 amino acids long. The V and J ends lost 3 bases and 0 bases respectively, with 10 bases between them.

CDR3 loop: CASSLWDRVHEQYF. The CDR3 coding sequence is TGTGCCAGCAGCCTATGGGACAGGGTCCACGAGCAGTACTTC. The chain joins TRBV7-2 to TRBJ2-7; TRBD1 agrees at 9 bases. CDR3 length: 14 residues. Trimming cost V 5 bases and J 5 bases; bases outside gene matches: 7. CDR1 and CDR2 from the germline V gene are SGHTA and FQGNSA.

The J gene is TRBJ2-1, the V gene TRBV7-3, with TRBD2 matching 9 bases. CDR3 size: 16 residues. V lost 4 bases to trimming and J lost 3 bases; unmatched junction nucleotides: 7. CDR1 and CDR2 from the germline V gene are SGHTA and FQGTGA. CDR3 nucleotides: TGTGCCAGCAGCTCACTCCCAGCGGGGGGCTACAATGAGCAGTTCTTC. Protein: CASSSLPAGGYNEQFF.

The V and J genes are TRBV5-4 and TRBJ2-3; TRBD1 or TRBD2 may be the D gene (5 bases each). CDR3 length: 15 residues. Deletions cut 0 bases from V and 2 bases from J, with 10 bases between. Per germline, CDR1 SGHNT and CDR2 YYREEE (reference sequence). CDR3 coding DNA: TGTGCCAGCAGCTTGGTCCCCGGGACCACAGATACGCAGTATTTT. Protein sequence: CASSLVPGTTDTQYF.

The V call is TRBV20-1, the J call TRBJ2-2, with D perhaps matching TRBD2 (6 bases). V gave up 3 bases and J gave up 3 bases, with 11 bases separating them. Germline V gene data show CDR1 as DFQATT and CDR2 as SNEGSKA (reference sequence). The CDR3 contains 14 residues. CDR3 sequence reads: CSASRAGHTGELFF. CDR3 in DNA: TGCAGTGCTAGTCGGGCGGGGCACACCGGGGAGCTGTTTTTT.

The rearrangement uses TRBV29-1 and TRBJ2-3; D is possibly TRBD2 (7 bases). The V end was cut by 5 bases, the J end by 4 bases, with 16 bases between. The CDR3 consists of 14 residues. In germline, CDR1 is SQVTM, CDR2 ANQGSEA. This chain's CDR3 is CSVRWGGESDTQYF. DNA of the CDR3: TGCAGCGTTAGGTGGGGGGGCGAGTCAGATACGCAGTATTTT.

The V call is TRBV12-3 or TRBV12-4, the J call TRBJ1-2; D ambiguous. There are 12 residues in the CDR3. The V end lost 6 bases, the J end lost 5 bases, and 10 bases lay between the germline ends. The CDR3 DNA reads TGTGCCAGCAGCGACGACGGGTATGGCTACACCTTC. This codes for CASSDDGYGYTF.

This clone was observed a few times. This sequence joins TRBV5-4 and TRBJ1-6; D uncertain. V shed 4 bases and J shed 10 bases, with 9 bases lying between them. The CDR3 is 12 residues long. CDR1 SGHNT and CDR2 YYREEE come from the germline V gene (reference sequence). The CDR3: CASSLLGSPLHF. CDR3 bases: TGTGCCAGCAGCCTCCTGGGGTCACCCCTCCACTTT.